The 7 T cell receptor beta chains listed next were all sequenced from one sample in a study of patients and donors after allogeneic stem cell transplantation. TCRdb re-derived calls from the RT-PCR reads in MiXCR, one entry per CDR3 protein. The repertoire holds under 170,000 distinct CDR3 sequences, with 30% to 45% as singletons. Sequenced sample: blood, either unsorted or a sorted T cell fraction (not recorded which). These receptors all come from a human donor who was either an allogeneic HSCT recipient or a stem cell or donor lymphocyte infusion donor (not recorded which). It is not recorded whose cells these are; they may come from a transplant donor.

V is TRBV5-6 and J is TRBJ2-7; TRBD1 is a possible D gene (5 bases). CDR1 is SGHDT and CDR2 is YYEEEE in the germline V gene. CDR3 length: 13 amino acids. Trimming shortened V by 4 bases and J by 5 bases, and 13 bases separated the two germline ends. As DNA, the CDR3 is TGTGCCAGCAGCACCTCAGGGTACGACGAGCAGTACGTC. Encoded protein: CASSTSGYDEQYV.

The V gene is TRBV6-5, the J gene TRBJ1-1; D not certain. CDR1 is MNHEY and CDR2 is SVGAGI in the germline V gene. The ends were cut back, 10 bases at V and 0 bases at J, with 9 bases in the middle. This CDR3 is 12 amino acids long. This CDR3 is CATRTVNTEAFF. In DNA, the CDR3 is TGTGCCACCCGGACGGTGAACACTGAAGCTTTCTTT.

The rearrangement uses TRBV5-1 and TRBJ1-1; no definite D call. The CDR3 sequence is 12 residues long. CDR1 and CDR2 from the germline V gene are SGHRS and YFSETQ. V was clipped by 3 bases and J by 8 bases, with 11 bases between them. This CDR3 is CASSSGYYEAFF. The CDR3 bases are TGCGCCAGCAGCTCCGGGTATTACGAAGCTTTCTTT.

The chain combines TRBV12-3 or TRBV12-4 with TRBJ1-1; D uncertain. This CDR3 is built from 12 residues. V dropped 2 bases and J dropped 8 bases, with 9 bases sitting between them. The CDR3, as DNA: TGTGCCAGCAGTTTATACCGAACCGAAGCTTTCTTT. It translates to CASSLYRTEAFF.

V is TRBV27 and J is TRBJ1-1; D is possibly TRBD1 (5 bases). Germline lookup yields CDR1 MNHEY and CDR2 SMNVEV (reference sequence). This CDR3 has 14 residues. V was cut by 6 bases and J by 2 bases, with 13 bases left in between. The CDR3 region has the DNA TGTGCCAGCAGGTTCACCGGGACCAACACTGAAGCTTTCTTT. Translating gives CASRFTGTNTEAFF.

Details on this clonotype: One end of the junction fails to match germline, which may point to a read error. The chain combines TRBV7-7 with TRBJ2-1; 8 bases fit TRBD1. Per germline, CDR1 SSHAT and CDR2 FNYEAQ (reference sequence). This CDR3 comprises 15 residues. The CDR3 DNA reads as TGTGCTAGCAGCTTAAGGACAGGGAATTACAATGAGCAGTTCTTC. This encodes CASSLRTGNYNEQFF.

J is TRBJ1-2 and V is TRBV10-2, with TRBD1 matching over 8 bases. From germline, CDR1 is WSHSY and CDR2 SAAADI. CDR3 size: 15 residues. The junction had 3 bases not matched to a gene; V was cut back by 0 bases and J by 3 bases. The CDR3 protein is CASSESDRAHYGYTF. The CDR3 DNA reads TGCGCCAGCAGTGAGTCGGACAGGGCCCACTATGGCTACACCTTC.